The clone carrying this TCR beta chain was detected ten times or more. Trimming left V 4 bases short and J 2 bases short, with 6 bases between. The CDR3 covers 12 residues. The germline gives CDR1 SGHDT, CDR2 YYEEEE. This sample is drawn from a study of molecular identifiers for immune sequencing clone quantification. TCRdb recomputed calls from the PCR reads with MiXCR, one row per CDR3 protein. The data show a few hundred thousand distinct CDR3 sequences, 20% to 25% seen once. Sequencing used naive CD8+ T cells from blood, with Jurkat cell RNA spiked in. Subset: FACS-sorted CD8+CD4-CCR7+CD45RA+ naive T cells. This receptor was identified in a human donor in good health. Some libraries in this study had Jurkat cell RNA spiked in. The chain uses TRBV5-6 and TRBJ1-1; D unresolved. The CDR3 nucleotides are TGTGCCAGCAGCGAAGACAACACTGAAGCTTTCTTT. Translation gives CASSEDNTEAFF.